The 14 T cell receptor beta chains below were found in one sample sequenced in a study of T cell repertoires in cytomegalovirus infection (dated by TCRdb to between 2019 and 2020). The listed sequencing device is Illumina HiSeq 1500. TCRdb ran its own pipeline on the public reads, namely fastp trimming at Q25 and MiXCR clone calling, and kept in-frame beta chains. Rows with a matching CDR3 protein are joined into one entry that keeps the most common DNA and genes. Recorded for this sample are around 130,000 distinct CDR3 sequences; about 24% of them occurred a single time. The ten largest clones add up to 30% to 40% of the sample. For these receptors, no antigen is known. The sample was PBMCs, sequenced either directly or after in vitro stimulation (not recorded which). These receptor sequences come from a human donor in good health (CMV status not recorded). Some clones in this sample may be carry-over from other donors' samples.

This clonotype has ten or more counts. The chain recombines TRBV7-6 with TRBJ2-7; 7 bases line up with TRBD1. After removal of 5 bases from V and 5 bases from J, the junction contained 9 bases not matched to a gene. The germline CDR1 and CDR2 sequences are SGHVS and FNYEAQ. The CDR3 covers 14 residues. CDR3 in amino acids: CASSPRKGANEQYF. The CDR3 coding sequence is TGTGCCAGCAGCCCCCGGAAGGGGGCCAACGAGCAGTACTTC.

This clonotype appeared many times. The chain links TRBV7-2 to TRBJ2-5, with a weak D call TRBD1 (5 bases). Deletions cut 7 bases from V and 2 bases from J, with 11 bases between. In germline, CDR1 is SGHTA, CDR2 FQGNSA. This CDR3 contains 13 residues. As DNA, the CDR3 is TGTGCCAGCACCCAGGGTAGGCAAGAGACCCAGTACTTC. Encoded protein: CASTQGRQETQYF.

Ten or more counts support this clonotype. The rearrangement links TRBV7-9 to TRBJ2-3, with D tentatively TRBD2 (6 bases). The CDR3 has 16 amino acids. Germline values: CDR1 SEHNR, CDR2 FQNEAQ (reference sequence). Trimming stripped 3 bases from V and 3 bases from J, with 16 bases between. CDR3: CASSFVSGVRTDTQYF. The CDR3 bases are TGTGCCAGCAGCTTCGTTTCGGGAGTGCGAACAGATACGCAGTATTTT. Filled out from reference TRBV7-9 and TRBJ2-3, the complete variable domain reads DTGVSQNPRHKITKRGQNVTFRCDPISEHNRLYWYRQTLGQGPEFLTYFQNEAQLEKSRLLSDRFSAERPKGSFSTLEIQRTEQGDSAMYLCASSFVSGVRTDTQYFGPGTRLTVL.

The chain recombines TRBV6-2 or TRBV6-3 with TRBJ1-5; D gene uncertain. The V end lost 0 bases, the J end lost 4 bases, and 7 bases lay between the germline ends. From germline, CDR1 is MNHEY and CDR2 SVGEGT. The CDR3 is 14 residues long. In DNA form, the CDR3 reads TGTGCCAGCAGTTACTCAGGGTCAAATCAGCCCCAGCATTTT. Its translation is CASSYSGSNQPQHF.

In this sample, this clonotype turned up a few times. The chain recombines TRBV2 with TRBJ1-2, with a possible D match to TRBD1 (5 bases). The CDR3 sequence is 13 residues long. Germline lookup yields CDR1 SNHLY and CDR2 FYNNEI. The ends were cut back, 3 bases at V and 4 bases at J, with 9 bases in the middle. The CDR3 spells CASSERGPYGYTF. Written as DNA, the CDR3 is TGTGCCAGCAGTGAGAGGGGTCCCTATGGCTACACCTTC.

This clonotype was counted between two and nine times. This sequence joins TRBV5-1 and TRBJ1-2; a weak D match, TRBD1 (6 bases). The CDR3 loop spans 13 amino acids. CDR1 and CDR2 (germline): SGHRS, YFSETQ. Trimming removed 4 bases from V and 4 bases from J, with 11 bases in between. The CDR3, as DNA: TGCGCCAGCAGCCCGGACAGTTCCTATGGCTACACCTTC. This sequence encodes CASSPDSSYGYTF.

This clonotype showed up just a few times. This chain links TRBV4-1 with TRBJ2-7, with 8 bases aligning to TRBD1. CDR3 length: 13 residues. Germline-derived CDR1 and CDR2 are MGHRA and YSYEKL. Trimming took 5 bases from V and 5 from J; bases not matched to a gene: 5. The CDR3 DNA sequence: TGCGCCAGCAGCATGTCAGGGGGCCACGAGCAGTACGTC. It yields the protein CASSMSGGHEQYV.

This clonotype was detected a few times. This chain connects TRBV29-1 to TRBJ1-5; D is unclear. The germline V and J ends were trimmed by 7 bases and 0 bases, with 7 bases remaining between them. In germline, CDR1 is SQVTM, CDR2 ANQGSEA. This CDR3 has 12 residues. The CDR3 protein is CSAGGSNQPQHF. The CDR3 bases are TGCAGCGCCGGAGGTAGCAATCAGCCCCAGCATTTT. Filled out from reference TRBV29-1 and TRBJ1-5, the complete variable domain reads SAVISQKPSRDICQRGTSLTIQCQVDSQVTMMFWYRQQPGQSLTLIATANQGSEATYESGFVIDKFPISRPNLTFSTLTVSNMSPEDSSIYLCSAGGSNQPQHFGDGTRLSIL.

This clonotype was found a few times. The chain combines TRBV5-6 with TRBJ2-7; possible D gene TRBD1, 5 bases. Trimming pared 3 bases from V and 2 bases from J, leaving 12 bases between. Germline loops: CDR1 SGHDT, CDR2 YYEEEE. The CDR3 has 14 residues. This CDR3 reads CASSSGQVTYEQYF. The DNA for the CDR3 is TGTGCCAGCAGCTCAGGGCAGGTCACCTACGAGCAGTACTTC.

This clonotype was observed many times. The DNA for the CDR3 is TGTGCTAGTGTCTCAGGGGATCAGGCTGAAGCTTTCTTT. Amino acids: CASVSGDQAEAFF. V is TRBV12-5 and J is TRBJ1-1; possibly TRBD1 for D (6 bases). CDR3 size: 13 residues. The V and J ends lost 7 bases and 6 bases respectively, with 15 bases between them. In germline, CDR1 is LGHNT, CDR2 FRNRAP.

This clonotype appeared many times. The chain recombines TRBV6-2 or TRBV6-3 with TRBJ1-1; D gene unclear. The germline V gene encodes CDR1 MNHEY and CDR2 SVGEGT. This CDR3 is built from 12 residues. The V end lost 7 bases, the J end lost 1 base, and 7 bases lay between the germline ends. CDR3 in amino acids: CASTRTNTEAFF. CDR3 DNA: TGTGCCAGCACGCGAACGAACACTGAAGCTTTCTTT.

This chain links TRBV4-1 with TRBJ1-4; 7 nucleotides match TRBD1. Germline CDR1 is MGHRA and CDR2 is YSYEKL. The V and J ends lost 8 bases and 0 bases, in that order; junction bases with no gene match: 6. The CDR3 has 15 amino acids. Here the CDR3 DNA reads TGCGCCAGCGCCGACAGGGTCGCAACTAATGAAAAACTGTTTTTT. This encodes CASADRVATNEKLFF.

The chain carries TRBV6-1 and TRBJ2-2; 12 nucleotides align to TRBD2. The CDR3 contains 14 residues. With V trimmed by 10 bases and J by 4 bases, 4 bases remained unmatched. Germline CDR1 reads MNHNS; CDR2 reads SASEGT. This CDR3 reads CATGLAGTTGELFF. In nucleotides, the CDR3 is TGTGCCACCGGACTAGCGGGAACCACCGGGGAGCTGTTTTTT.

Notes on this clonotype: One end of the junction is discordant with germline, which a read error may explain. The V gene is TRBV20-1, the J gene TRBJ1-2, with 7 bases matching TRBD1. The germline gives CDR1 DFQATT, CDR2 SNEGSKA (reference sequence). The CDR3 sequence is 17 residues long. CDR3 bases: TGCAGTGCTAGAGATGAGTTCGCAAGGGGGCCGAACTATGGCTACGCCTTC. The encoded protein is CSARDEFARGPNYGYAF.